These 3 T cell receptor beta chains were all obtained from the same sample, sequenced in a study of T cell responses to AZD1222 COVID-19 vaccine. Some clones are missing from TCRdb's copy, which holds only in-frame ones; the method was immunoSEQ multiplex PCR. The sample includes more than 150,000 clones, roughly nine tenths of them seen just once. The source material was peripheral blood, sampled 28 days after the second AZD1222 dose. The origin of the receptors is an adult who received the AZD1222 COVID-19 vaccine.

The J gene is TRBJ1-4, the V gene TRBV4-1, with D possibly being TRBD1 (6 bases). The germline V gene encodes CDR1 MGHRA and CDR2 YSYEKL. Between the trimmed V and J ends, which lost 4 bases and 2 bases, there was a span of 14 bases. The CDR3 is 16 amino acids. This CDR3 is CASSLNRQVTNEKLFF. The CDR3 region has the DNA TGCGCCAGCAGCCTAAATCGACAGGTTACTAATGAAAAACTGTTTTTT.

The chain links TRBV5-4 to TRBJ1-6; weak D call: TRBD1 (6 bases). This CDR3 has 14 residues. The ends were cut back, 4 bases at V and 9 bases at J, with 14 bases in the middle. Germline assignment: CDR1 SGHNT and CDR2 YYREEE (reference sequence). CDR3 nucleotide sequence: TGTGCCAGCAGCGCCGCAGGGGTTGTTTCACCCCTCCACTTT. Its translation: CASSAAGVVSPLHF.

V and J are TRBV20-1 and TRBJ2-3; no clear D gene. Trimming cost V 3 bases and J 4 bases, with 14 bases left between them. This CDR3 is 14 amino acids long. Germline assignment: CDR1 DFQATT and CDR2 SNEGSKA (reference sequence). CDR3 amino acids: CSASPTWPPDTQYF. As DNA, the CDR3 is TGCAGTGCTAGTCCTACGTGGCCCCCAGATACGCAGTATTTT.